Listed below are T cell receptor beta chains from one sample, sequenced in a study of T cell responses to AZD1222 COVID-19 vaccine. The data were produced by immunoSEQ multiplex PCR, yet TCRdb's version contains in-frame clones alone and is incomplete. The sample includes around 89,000 clones, 70% to 90% seen only once; the top ten take roughly a tenth. Sample: peripheral blood, taken on day 0 of AZD1222 vaccination. Receptors were obtained from an adult in good health. CDR3s include the opening cysteine and the closing phenylalanine or tryptophan. D genes are given only for firm matches. Where a row states a size, it is once, few, many or the class of an expanded clone; other rows omit it.

V	D	size	J	DNA	CDR3
TRBV29-1	-	-	TRBJ2-2	TGCAGCGTTGAAGGGGTCACCGGGAGCGGGGAGCTGTTTTTT	CSVEGVTGSGELFF
TRBV20-1	-	-	TRBJ1-3	TGCAGTGCTAGTCAAACAGGGTCTGGAAACACCATATATTTT	CSASQTGSGNTIYF
TRBV3-1/TRBV3-2	TRBD1	-	TRBJ1-1	TGTGCCAGCAGCCCCCGGGACAGGGGGCTCGGAGCTTTCTTT	CASSPRDRGLGAFF
TRBV11-2	TRBD2	-	TRBJ2-2	TGTGCCAGCAGCCCGACAAGCGGGAGCGTTACCGGGGAGCTGTTTTTT	CASSPTSGSVTGELFF
TRBV19	TRBD1	few	TRBJ1-2	TGTGCCAGTAGTCTGACAGGGCCCTATGGCTACACCTTC	CASSLTGPYGYTF
TRBV7-2	-	-	TRBJ1-1	TGTGCCAGCAGCTTAGCGCAGGACGGGAACACTGAAGCTTTCTTT	CASSLAQDGNTEAFF
TRBV12-3/TRBV12-4	-	-	TRBJ1-4	TGTGCCAGCAGTCTTCTTAGTAGTGAAAAACTGTTTTTT	CASSLLSSEKLFF
TRBV18	TRBD2	once	TRBJ2-3	TGTGCCAGCTCACAAGGGACTAGCGGACGCACAGATACGCAGTATTTT	CASSQGTSGRTDTQYF
TRBV7-3	-	-	TRBJ1-1	TGTGCCAGCAGCTCCTCACGGAACACTGAAGCTTTCTTT	CASSSSRNTEAFF
TRBV6-1	-	-	TRBJ1-2	TGTGCCAGCAGTGACCCGGGGGTCAAGGGCGTTGGCTACACCTTC	CASSDPGVKGVGYTF
TRBV9	-	-	TRBJ1-6	TGTGCCAGCAGCGCCCGGGACTATAATTCACCCCTCCACTTT	CASSARDYNSPLHF
TRBV5-1	-	-	TRBJ1-1	TGCGCCAGCAGCGGGGAACAGGAAGCTTTCTTT	CASSGEQEAFF
TRBV2	TRBD1	once	TRBJ1-1	TGTGCCAGCAGCCAACAGGGGGGGAACACTGAAGCTTTCTTT	CASSQQGGNTEAFF
TRBV15	-	-	TRBJ2-7	TGTGCCACCAGCAGAGATCCGGGGGCTTACGAGCAGTACTTC	CATSRDPGAYEQYF
TRBV6-5	-	once	TRBJ1-4	TGTGCCAGCAGGCCAGGGGAAAGTGGAAAACTGTTTTTT	CASRPGESGKLFF
TRBV6-5	TRBD2	-	TRBJ2-1	TGTGCCAGCAACTTAGAGGGAATCGGGGGGGAGTTCTTC	CASNLEGIGGEFF
TRBV28	TRBD2	once	TRBJ2-3	TGTGCCATCGGGGGGGACGCTAGCACAGATACGCAGTATTTT	CAIGGDASTDTQYF
TRBV10-3	TRBD2	few	TRBJ2-1	TGTGCCATCAGGTCGCGTAGCGGGGGTTTAGAGGAGCAGTTCTTC	CAIRSRSGGLEEQFF
TRBV18	TRBD2	-	TRBJ2-3	TGTGCCAGCTCAGAGCGGGGGAGCGACACAGATACGCAGTATTTT	CASSERGSDTDTQYF
TRBV27	-	-	TRBJ2-3	TGTGCCAGCAGGCGGCAGGCGGGCACAGATACGCAGTATTTT	CASRRQAGTDTQYF
TRBV9	-	-	TRBJ1-6	TGTGCCAGCAGCGTAGGGCGGACAGCGACAGGTTCACCCCTCCACTTT	CASSVGRTATGSPLHF
TRBV3-1/TRBV3-2	TRBD1	-	TRBJ2-7	TGTGCCAGCAGCCAGGGGACAGGCCCCTACGAGCAGTACTTC	CASSQGTGPYEQYF
TRBV10-3	-	-	TRBJ2-7	TGTGCCATCAGTGAAACTAGGCGCTTTTCGGGAGCGATCCCATACGAGCAGTACTTC	CAISETRRFSGAIPYEQYF
TRBV6-5	-	once	TRBJ2-7	TGTGCCAGCGCTGGCTCCGGTTACGAGCAGTACTTC	CASAGSGYEQYF
TRBV20-1	-	-	TRBJ2-2	TGCAGTGCTAGCCTCACCGGGGAGCTGTTTTTT	CSASLTGELFF
TRBV5-1	TRBD1	-	TRBJ2-7	TGCGCCAGCAACTCCGGGACAGGGGTGAACGAGCAGTACTTC	CASNSGTGVNEQYF
TRBV19	-	-	TRBJ2-1	TGTGCCAGTAGTATAGAGGGAAACTCCTACAATGAGCAGTTCTTC	CASSIEGNSYNEQFF
TRBV4-1	TRBD1	-	TRBJ2-2	TGCGCCAGCAGCCTTGGACAGGGGGCTACCGGGGAGCTGTTTTTT	CASSLGQGATGELFF
TRBV11-2	-	-	TRBJ2-5	TGTGCCAGCAGCTTAGGAAGGGAGACCCAGTACTTC	CASSLGRETQYF
TRBV3-1/TRBV3-2	TRBD2	-	TRBJ2-7	TGTGCCAGCAGCCACCCGCTAGCGGGGGACTCGAGGGTGCAGTACTTC	CASSHPLAGDSRVQYF
TRBV3-1/TRBV3-2	-	-	TRBJ2-3	TGTGCCAGCAGCCAACTACTAATTGAAGCAGATACGCAGTATTTT	CASSQLLIEADTQYF
TRBV18	-	-	TRBJ2-1	TGTGCCAGCTCACCATCTCCCCCTAAAAACAATGAGCAGTTCTTC	CASSPSPPKNNEQFF
TRBV16	-	-	TRBJ1-4	TGTGCCAGCAGCCAATCCCGCGGGCGGGCTAATGAAAAACTGTTTTTT	CASSQSRGRANEKLFF
TRBV19	TRBD1	-	TRBJ1-1	TGTGCCAGTACCACGACAGGGGGCGCGATGAACACTGAAGCTTTCTTT	CASTTTGGAMNTEAFF
TRBV30	TRBD1	-	TRBJ2-7	TGTGCCTGGCGGGACAGAAACGGCGAGCAGTACTTC	CAWRDRNGEQYF
TRBV5-1	-	-	TRBJ1-6	TGCGCCAGCAGCTTGTCCTTTGGGGGTAATTCACCCCTCCACTTT	CASSLSFGGNSPLHF
TRBV5-5	-	-	TRBJ2-7	TGTGCCAGCAGCTTGGAATTGGGACACCCCTGGTGGTACTTC	CASSLELGHPWWYF
TRBV30	TRBD1	-	TRBJ2-3	TGTGCCTGGAGTCGGACAGGGGACGCAGATACGCAGTATTTT	CAWSRTGDADTQYF
TRBV18	TRBD1	-	TRBJ2-7	TGTGCCAGCTCTCTGCCGGGACAGGGCGCCTACGAGCAGTACTTC	CASSLPGQGAYEQYF
TRBV24-1	-	-	TRBJ1-5	TGTGCCACCAGTAATCCTGGGCAGCCCCAGCATTTT	CATSNPGQPQHF
TRBV19	-	-	TRBJ2-1	TGTGCCACCGGGCCGGATTACAATGAGCAGTTCTTC	CATGPDYNEQFF
TRBV7-8	TRBD1	-	TRBJ1-1	TGTGCCAGCAGCTGGACAGGGACGAACACTGAAGCTTTCTTT	CASSWTGTNTEAFF
TRBV2	-	-	TRBJ1-2	TGTGCCAGCAGGTACAGGGAGAACTATGGCTACACCTTC	CASRYRENYGYTF
TRBV19	-	-	TRBJ1-4	TGTGCCAGTAACCCCAGCACAACTAATGAAAAACTGTTTTTT	CASNPSTTNEKLFF
TRBV10-3	-	few	TRBJ2-5	TGTGCCATCAGTGATCAGGCACAAGAGACCCAGTACTTC	CAISDQAQETQYF
TRBV30	-	-	TRBJ1-1	TGTGCCTGGAGTCAGAACGCATTTGAAGCTTTCTTT	CAWSQNAFEAFF
TRBV10-2	-	-	TRBJ1-6	TGCGCCAGCAGTGAGTCGACTCGGTCACCCCTCCACTTT	CASSESTRSPLHF